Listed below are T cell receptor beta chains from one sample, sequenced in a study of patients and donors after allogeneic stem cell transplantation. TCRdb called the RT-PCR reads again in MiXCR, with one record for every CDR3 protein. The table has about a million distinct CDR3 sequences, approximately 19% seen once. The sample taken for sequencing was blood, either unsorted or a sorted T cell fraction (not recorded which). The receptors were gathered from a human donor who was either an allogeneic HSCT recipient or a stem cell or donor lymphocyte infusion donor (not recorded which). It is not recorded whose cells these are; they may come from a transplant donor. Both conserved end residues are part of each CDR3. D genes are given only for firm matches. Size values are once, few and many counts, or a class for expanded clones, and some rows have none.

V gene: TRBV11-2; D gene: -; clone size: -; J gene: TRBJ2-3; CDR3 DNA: TGTGCCAGCAGCTTAGGGACTATTCCTTCAGATACGCAGTATTTT; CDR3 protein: CASSLGTIPSDTQYF
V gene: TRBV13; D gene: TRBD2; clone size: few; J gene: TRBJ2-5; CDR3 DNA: TGTGCCAGCAGCTTATCCCCACTAGCGGGGGAACAAGAGACCCAGTACTTC; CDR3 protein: CASSLSPLAGEQETQYF
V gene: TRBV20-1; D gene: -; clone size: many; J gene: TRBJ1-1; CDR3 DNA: TGCAGTGCTAGAGATCCCGCCCTAGGCACTGAAGCTTTCTTT; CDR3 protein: CSARDPALGTEAFF
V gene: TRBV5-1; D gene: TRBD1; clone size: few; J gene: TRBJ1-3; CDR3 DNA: TGCGCCAGCAGCAAGGGACAGGGCTCCTCTGGAAACACCATATATTTT; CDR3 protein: CASSKGQGSSGNTIYF
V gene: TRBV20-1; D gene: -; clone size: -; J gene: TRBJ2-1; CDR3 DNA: TGCAGTGCTCAGGGTAATGACAATGAGCAGTTCTTC; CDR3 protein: CSAQGNDNEQFF
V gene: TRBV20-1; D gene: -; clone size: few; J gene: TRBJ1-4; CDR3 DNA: TGCAGTGCTAGAGGTGCCGGGCCAGATGAAAAACTGTTTTTT; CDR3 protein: CSARGAGPDEKLFF
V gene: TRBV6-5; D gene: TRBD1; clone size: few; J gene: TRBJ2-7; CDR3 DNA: TGTGCCAGCAGTTACTCTAACAGGGGGCCATACGAGCAGTACTTC; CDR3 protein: CASSYSNRGPYEQYF
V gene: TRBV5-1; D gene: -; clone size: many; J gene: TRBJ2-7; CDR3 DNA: TGCGCCAGCAGCTTGATGGGACACCAGTACGAGCAGTACTTC; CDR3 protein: CASSLMGHQYEQYF
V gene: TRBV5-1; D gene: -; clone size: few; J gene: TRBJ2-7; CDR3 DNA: TGCGCCAGCAGCCCGGAGGCCTCCTACGAGCAGTACTTC; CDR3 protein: CASSPEASYEQYF
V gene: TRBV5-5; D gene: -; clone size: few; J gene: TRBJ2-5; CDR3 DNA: TGTGCCAGCAGCCCCTCTGCCTGGGAAGAGACCCAGTACTTC; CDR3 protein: CASSPSAWEETQYF
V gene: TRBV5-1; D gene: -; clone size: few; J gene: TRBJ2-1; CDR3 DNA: TGCGCCAGCAGCCAATGGGGGTGGGACACCCTTACAGACAATGAGCAGTTCTTC; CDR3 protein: CASSQWGWDTLTDNEQFF
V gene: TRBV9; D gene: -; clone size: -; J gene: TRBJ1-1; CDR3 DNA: TGTGCCAGCGGACCCTTTCCGGACAGTCTGAACACTGAAGCTTTCTTT; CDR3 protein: CASGPFPDSLNTEAFF
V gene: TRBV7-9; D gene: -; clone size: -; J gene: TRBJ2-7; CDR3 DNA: TGTGCCAGCAGCGACACTAGCTTGAGCTCCTACGAGCAGTACTTC; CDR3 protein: CASSDTSLSSYEQYF
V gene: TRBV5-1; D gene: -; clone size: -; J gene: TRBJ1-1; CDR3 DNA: TGCGCCAGCAGCTTGGACGGGGAGTGGGGGAGAGCTTTCTTT; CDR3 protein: CASSLDGEWGRAFF
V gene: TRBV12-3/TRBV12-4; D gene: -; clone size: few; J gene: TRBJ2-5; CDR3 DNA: TGTGCCAGCACCTTGGACAGATTCCAAGAGACCCAGTACTTC; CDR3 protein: CASTLDRFQETQYF
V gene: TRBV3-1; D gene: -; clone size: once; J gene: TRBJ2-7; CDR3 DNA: TGTGCCAGCAGCCTCAGGTATAACACCTACGAGCAGTACTTC; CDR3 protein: CASSLRYNTYEQYF
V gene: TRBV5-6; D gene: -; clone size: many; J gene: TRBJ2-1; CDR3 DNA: TGTGCCAGCAGCTTAGGGCTGATCCCCACCAATGAGCAGTTCTTC; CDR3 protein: CASSLGLIPTNEQFF
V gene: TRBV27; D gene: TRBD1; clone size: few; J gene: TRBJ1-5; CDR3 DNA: TGTGCCAGCAGACCTAGGGGGCCGGGACAGGCCCGAGTCAGCAATCAGCCCCAGCATTTT; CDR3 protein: CASRPRGPGQARVSNQPQHF
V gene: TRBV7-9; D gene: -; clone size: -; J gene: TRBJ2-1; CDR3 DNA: TGTGCCAGCAGCTACTCCCCTCAGGGTTCCAATGAGCAGTTCTTC; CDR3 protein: CASSYSPQGSNEQFF
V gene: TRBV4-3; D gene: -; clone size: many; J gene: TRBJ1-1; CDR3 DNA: TGCGCCAGCAGCCAAGGGCCAGGCACTGAAGCTTTCTTT; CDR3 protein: CASSQGPGTEAFF
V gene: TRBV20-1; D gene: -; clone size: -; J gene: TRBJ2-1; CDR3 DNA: TGCAGTGCGAACACAAGGCCAACCTACAATGAGCAGTTCTTC; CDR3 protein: CSANTRPTYNEQFF
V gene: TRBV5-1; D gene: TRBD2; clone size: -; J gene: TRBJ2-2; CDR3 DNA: TGCGCCACTACTAGCGTCGCGAACACCGGGGAGCTGTTTTTT; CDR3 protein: CATTSVANTGELFF
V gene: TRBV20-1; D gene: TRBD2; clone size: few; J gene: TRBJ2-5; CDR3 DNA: TGCAGTGCTAGACGACTAGCGGGGTCCCAAGAGACCCAGTACTTC; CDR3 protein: CSARRLAGSQETQYF
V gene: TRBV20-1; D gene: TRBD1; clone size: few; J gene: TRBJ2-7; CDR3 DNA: TGCAGTGCTAGAGAGGCTTCCGGACAGGGGAATTTC; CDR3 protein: CSAREASGQGNF
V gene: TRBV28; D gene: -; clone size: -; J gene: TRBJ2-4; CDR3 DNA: TGTGCCAGCAGCCCAGGGGGGCCTGAATCAAAAAACATTCAGTACTTC; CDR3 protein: CASSPGGPESKNIQYF
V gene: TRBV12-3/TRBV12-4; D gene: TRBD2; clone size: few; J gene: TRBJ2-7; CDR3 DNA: TGTGCCAGCAGTTTACGGGTTGTCCGGGAGGGACCCTACGAGCAGTACTTC; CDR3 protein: CASSLRVVREGPYEQYF
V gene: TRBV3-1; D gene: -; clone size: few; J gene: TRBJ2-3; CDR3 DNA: TGTGCCAGCAGCCAAGCGGAGCGACGCACAGATACGCAGTATTTT; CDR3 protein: CASSQAERRTDTQYF
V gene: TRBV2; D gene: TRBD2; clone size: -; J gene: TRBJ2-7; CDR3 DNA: TGTGCCAGCAGGTTGGGGGGGGGAATCTCCTACGAGCAGTACTTC; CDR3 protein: CASRLGGGISYEQYF
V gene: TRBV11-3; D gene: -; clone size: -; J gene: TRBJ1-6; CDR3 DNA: TGTGCCAGCAGCTTAGATGCCTATTCACCCCTCCACTTT; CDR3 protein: CASSLDAYSPLHF
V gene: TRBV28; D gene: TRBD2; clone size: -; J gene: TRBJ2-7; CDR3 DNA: TGTGCCAGCACTTCGGGGGTAGCGGGACCCACCTACGAGCAGTACTTC; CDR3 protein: CASTSGVAGPTYEQYF
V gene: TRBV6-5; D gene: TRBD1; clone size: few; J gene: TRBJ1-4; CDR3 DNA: TGTGCCAGCAGTTACCAGGGGGCGAAAGAAAAACTGTTTTTT; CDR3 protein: CASSYQGAKEKLFF
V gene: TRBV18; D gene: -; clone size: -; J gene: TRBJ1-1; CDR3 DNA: TGTGCCAGCTCACAGAACAGCTATGAAGCTTTCTTT; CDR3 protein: CASSQNSYEAFF
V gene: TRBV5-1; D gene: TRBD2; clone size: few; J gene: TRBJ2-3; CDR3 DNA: TGCGCCAGCAGCCATGGCGGGGGAACAGATACGCAGTATTTT; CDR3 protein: CASSHGGGTDTQYF
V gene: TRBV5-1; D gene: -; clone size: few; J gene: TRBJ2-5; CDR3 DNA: TGCGCCAGCAGCTTGGATGTTACGTTGGAGACCCAGTACTTC; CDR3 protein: CASSLDVTLETQYF
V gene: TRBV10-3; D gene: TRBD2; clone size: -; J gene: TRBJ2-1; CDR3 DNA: TGTGCCATCAGTGAGTCGAACCGCGGGGGCTACAATGAGCAGTTCTTC; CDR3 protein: CAISESNRGGYNEQFF
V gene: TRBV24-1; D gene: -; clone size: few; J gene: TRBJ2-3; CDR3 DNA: TGTGCCACCAGTGATTCCAGGGTGAATACGCAGTATTTT; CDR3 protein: CATSDSRVNTQYF
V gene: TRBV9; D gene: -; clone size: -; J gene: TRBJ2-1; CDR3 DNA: TGTGCCAGCGGGCGGGGTGGAATCTCCTACAATGAGCAGTTCTTC; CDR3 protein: CASGRGGISYNEQFF
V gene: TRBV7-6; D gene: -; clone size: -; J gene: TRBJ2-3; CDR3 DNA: TGTGCCAGCAGCCGCGGACTATCCCCAGATACGCAGTATTTT; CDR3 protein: CASSRGLSPDTQYF
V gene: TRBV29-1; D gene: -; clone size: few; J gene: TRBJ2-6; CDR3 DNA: TGCAGCGTTAGACAGGTCTCTGGGGCCAACGTCCTGACTTTC; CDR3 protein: CSVRQVSGANVLTF
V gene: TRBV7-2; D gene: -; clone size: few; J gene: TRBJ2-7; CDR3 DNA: TGTGCCAGCAGCTTAGGGTCTAGCGTTCTGTACGAGCAGTACTTC; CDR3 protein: CASSLGSSVLYEQYF
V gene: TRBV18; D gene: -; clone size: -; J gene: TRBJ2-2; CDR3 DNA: TGTGCCAGCTCACCAACGAGAATTAACACCGGGGAGCTGTTTTTT; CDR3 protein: CASSPTRINTGELFF
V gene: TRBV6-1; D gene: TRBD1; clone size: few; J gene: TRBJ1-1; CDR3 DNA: TGTGCCAGCAGACACAGGGGGCCCCGTGATTGGGCTTTCTTT; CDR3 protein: CASRHRGPRDWAFF
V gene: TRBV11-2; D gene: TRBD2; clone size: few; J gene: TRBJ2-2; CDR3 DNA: TGTGCCAGCAGCTTAGATAGCGGGAGGTATACCGGGGAGCTGTTTTTT; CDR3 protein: CASSLDSGRYTGELFF
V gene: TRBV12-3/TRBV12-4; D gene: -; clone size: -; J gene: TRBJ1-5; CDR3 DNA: TGTGCCAGCAGCCCAGGGGTAGGGGAGGTTTCTCAGCCCCAGCATTTT; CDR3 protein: CASSPGVGEVSQPQHF
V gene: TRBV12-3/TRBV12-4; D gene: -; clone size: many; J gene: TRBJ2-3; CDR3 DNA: TGTGCCAGCAGTTTTGGAGGGCTTTACACAGATACGCAGTATTTT; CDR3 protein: CASSFGGLYTDTQYF
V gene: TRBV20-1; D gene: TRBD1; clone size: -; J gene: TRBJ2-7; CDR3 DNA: TGCAGTGCTAGAGATGAGGGACAGTTCTACGAGCAGTACTTC; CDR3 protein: CSARDEGQFYEQYF
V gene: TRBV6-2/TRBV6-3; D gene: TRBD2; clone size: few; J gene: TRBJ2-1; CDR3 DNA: TGTGCCAGCAGATCCATAGCGGGGGGATACAATGAGCAGTTCTTC; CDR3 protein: CASRSIAGGYNEQFF
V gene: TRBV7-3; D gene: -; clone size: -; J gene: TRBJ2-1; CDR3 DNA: TGTGCCAGCAGCTTAAAGGGGGGGCTAGGTTCGGTGGAGTTCTTC; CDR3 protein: CASSLKGGLGSVEFF
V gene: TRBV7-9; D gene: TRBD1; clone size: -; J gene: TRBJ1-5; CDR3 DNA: TGTGCCAGCAGCTTTGGTGGCACAGGGGCGTTGGCCCAGCATTTT; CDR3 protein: CASSFGGTGALAQHF
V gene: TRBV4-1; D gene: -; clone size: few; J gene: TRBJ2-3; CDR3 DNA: TGCGCCAGCAGCCAAGATATGGGGGACGGAGATACGCAGTATTTT; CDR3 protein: CASSQDMGDGDTQYF
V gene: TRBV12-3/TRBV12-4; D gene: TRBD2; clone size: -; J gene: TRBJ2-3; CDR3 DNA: TGTGCCAGCAGTCACCGACTAGCGGGAGGCGTAACAGATACGCAGTATTTT; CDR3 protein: CASSHRLAGGVTDTQYF
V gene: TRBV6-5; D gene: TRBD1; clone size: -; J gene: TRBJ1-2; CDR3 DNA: TGTGCCAGCAGTTACGGGACAGGGCTTAACTATGGCTACACCTTC; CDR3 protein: CASSYGTGLNYGYTF
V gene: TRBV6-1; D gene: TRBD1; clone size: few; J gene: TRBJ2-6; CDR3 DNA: TGTGCCAGCAGGCGACAGGGGGCTTCCTCTGGGGCCAACGTCCTGACTTTC; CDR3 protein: CASRRQGASSGANVLTF
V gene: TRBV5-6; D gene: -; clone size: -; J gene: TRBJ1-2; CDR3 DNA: TGTGCCAGCAGCTTGGCGGGGCAGAACTATGGCTACACCTTC; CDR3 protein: CASSLAGQNYGYTF
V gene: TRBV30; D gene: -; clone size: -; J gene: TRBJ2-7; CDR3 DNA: TGTGCCTGGAGTGTTAGGACTCTTAAGGACGAGCAGTACTTC; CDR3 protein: CAWSVRTLKDEQYF